The rows below give T cell receptor beta chains drawn from one sample of a study of shared clonotypes between healthy human individuals. The repertoire was sequenced with immunoSEQ multiplex PCR; TCRdb's copy has only in-frame clones and lacks some. Here the sample spans 1.4 million or so clones, roughly 98.5% being singletons. The sequenced sample consisted of naive CD4+ T cells sorted from blood. These receptors all come from a man aged 30 to 45 in good health. The CDR3 runs from the conserved cysteine through the conserved F or W. A D gene is named only where the DNA matches it firmly. Where a row states a size, it is once, few, many or the class of an expanded clone; other rows omit it.

size: -; V: TRBV28; J: TRBJ2-7; D: -; CDR3: CASSLMDVVLRYEQYF; DNA: TGTGCCAGCAGTTTGATGGACGTTGTGCTTCGTTACGAGCAGTACTTC
size: -; V: TRBV5-1; J: TRBJ2-5; D: TRBD1; CDR3: CASSSSDRGTQETQYF; DNA: TGCGCCAGCAGCTCGTCGGACAGGGGGACCCAAGAGACCCAGTACTTC
size: -; V: TRBV19; J: TRBJ1-2; D: -; CDR3: CASSSAGVIIGTF; DNA: TGTGCCAGTAGTTCGGCAGGGGTGATAATAGGCACCTTC
size: -; V: TRBV27; J: TRBJ2-2; D: TRBD2; CDR3: CASSFRDYSGELFF; DNA: TGTGCCAGCAGTTTCCGGGACTACAGCGGGGAGCTGTTTTTT
size: -; V: TRBV7-2; J: TRBJ2-3; D: TRBD2; CDR3: CASSYLAGGTDTQYF; DNA: TGTGCCAGCAGTTACCTAGCGGGGGGCACAGATACGCAGTATTTT
size: -; V: TRBV5-1; J: TRBJ2-7; D: -; CDR3: CASSLQQSYEQYF; DNA: TGCGCCAGCAGCTTGCAACAGTCCTACGAGCAGTACTTC
size: -; V: TRBV9; J: TRBJ1-4; D: TRBD1; CDR3: CASSVTGQGAEKLFF; DNA: TGTGCCAGCAGCGTAACGGGACAGGGTGCTGAAAAACTGTTTTTT
size: -; V: TRBV27; J: TRBJ2-3; D: TRBD2; CDR3: CASSLRTSGYTDTQYF; DNA: TGTGCCAGCAGTCTCCGGACTAGCGGCTACACAGATACGCAGTATTTT
size: -; V: TRBV7-8; J: TRBJ1-2; D: -; CDR3: CASSWGRGRDYGYTF; DNA: TGTGCCAGCAGCTGGGGCAGGGGCAGGGACTATGGCTACACCTTC
size: once; V: TRBV7-8; J: TRBJ2-3; D: TRBD1; CDR3: CASSLDRGSDTQYF; DNA: TGTGCCAGCAGCCTGGACAGGGGATCAGATACGCAGTATTTT
size: -; V: TRBV11-3; J: TRBJ1-2; D: -; CDR3: CASSERGYGYTF; DNA: TGTGCCAGCTCCGAAAGGGGCTATGGCTACACCTTC
size: -; V: TRBV5-1; J: TRBJ2-6; D: -; CDR3: CASSLRLPPRSGANVLTF; DNA: TGCGCCAGCAGCTTGAGGCTTCCCCCTCGCTCTGGGGCCAACGTCCTGACTTTC
size: -; V: TRBV7-9; J: TRBJ1-2; D: TRBD1; CDR3: CASSPGTGQGYGYTF; DNA: TGTGCCAGCAGCCCTGGGACAGGGCAGGGATATGGCTACACCTTC
size: -; V: TRBV7-9; J: TRBJ2-3; D: TRBD2; CDR3: CASSLSLAGGYSTDTQYF; DNA: TGTGCCAGCAGCCTCTCTCTAGCGGGAGGGTATAGCACAGATACGCAGTATTTT
size: -; V: TRBV28; J: TRBJ2-3; D: -; CDR3: CASSLPGSSTDTQYF; DNA: TGTGCCAGCAGTTTGCCAGGGTCTAGCACAGATACGCAGTATTTT
size: -; V: TRBV29-1; J: TRBJ2-1; D: -; CDR3: CSVEVSHRENNEQFF; DNA: TGCAGCGTTGAAGTTTCGCACCGGGAGAACAATGAGCAGTTCTTC
size: -; V: TRBV5-5; J: TRBJ2-3; D: -; CDR3: CASSLLLGQLLTDTQYF; DNA: TGTGCCAGCAGCCTTCTTCTGGGACAACTTCTCACAGATACGCAGTATTTT
size: -; V: TRBV7-9; J: TRBJ2-7; D: TRBD2; CDR3: CASSLALAGASYEQYF; DNA: TGTGCCAGCAGCCTAGCTCTAGCGGGAGCCTCCTACGAGCAGTACTTC
size: -; V: TRBV9; J: TRBJ2-7; D: -; CDR3: CASSVSDYEQYF; DNA: TGTGCCAGCAGCGTATCGGACTACGAGCAGTACTTC
size: -; V: TRBV30; J: TRBJ2-5; D: -; CDR3: CAWSGTVQETQYF; DNA: TGTGCCTGGAGTGGGACAGTACAAGAGACCCAGTACTTC
size: -; V: TRBV7-9; J: TRBJ2-1; D: TRBD2; CDR3: CASSFTSGRTSSYNEQFF; DNA: TGTGCCAGCAGCTTTACTAGCGGGAGGACTAGCTCCTACAATGAGCAGTTCTTC
size: -; V: TRBV28; J: TRBJ2-2; D: -; CDR3: CASSLFEGKINFGELFF; DNA: TGTGCCAGCAGTTTATTCGAGGGGAAGATAAATTTCGGGGAGCTGTTTTTT
size: once; V: TRBV7-2; J: TRBJ1-5; D: -; CDR3: CASGHRDQPQHF; DNA: TGTGCCAGCGGCCACAGGGATCAGCCCCAGCATTTT
size: -; V: TRBV5-1; J: TRBJ2-7; D: TRBD1; CDR3: CASSPGQVAYEQYF; DNA: TGCGCCAGCAGCCCGGGACAGGTGGCGTATGAGCAGTACTTC
size: -; V: TRBV5-8; J: TRBJ2-4; D: TRBD2; CDR3: CASSLGVSGRAKNIQYF; DNA: TGTGCCAGCAGCTTGGGAGTTAGCGGGAGAGCCAAAAACATTCAGTACTTC
size: -; V: TRBV7-2; J: TRBJ2-4; D: -; CDR3: CASSLLGPTIQYF; DNA: TGTGCCAGCAGTTTACTCGGCCCTACTATTCAGTACTTC
size: -; V: TRBV4-1; J: TRBJ2-7; D: TRBD2; CDR3: CASSQDLGTRKEQYF; DNA: TGCGCCAGCAGCCAAGATCTCGGGACTAGAAAGGAGCAGTACTTC
size: -; V: TRBV5-1; J: TRBJ2-3; D: TRBD2; CDR3: CASSWTRSTDTQYF; DNA: TGCGCCAGCAGCTGGACTAGGAGCACAGATACGCAGTATTTT
size: -; V: TRBV6-6; J: TRBJ1-2; D: TRBD1; CDR3: CASSAGTGSSGYTF; DNA: TGTGCCAGCAGCGCCGGGACAGGGAGCTCTGGCTACACCTTC
size: -; V: TRBV6-1; J: TRBJ2-6; D: -; CDR3: CASSEFSSGANVLTF; DNA: TGTGCCAGCAGTGAATTTTCTTCTGGGGCCAACGTCCTGACTTTC
size: -; V: TRBV5-5; J: TRBJ2-2; D: TRBD1; CDR3: CASRLQGARTGELFF; DNA: TGTGCCAGCAGACTACAGGGGGCCAGAACCGGGGAGCTGTTTTTT
size: -; V: TRBV9; J: TRBJ2-5; D: -; CDR3: CASSVASQVQETQYF; DNA: TGTGCCAGCAGCGTAGCTAGCCAGGTCCAAGAGACCCAGTACTTC
size: -; V: TRBV10-3; J: TRBJ2-3; D: TRBD2; CDR3: CAIRAGGTMSTDTQYF; DNA: TGTGCCATCAGAGCCGGGGGGACGATGAGCACAGATACGCAGTATTTT
size: -; V: TRBV7-2; J: TRBJ2-4; D: -; CDR3: CASSFIPRTLAKNIQYF; DNA: TGTGCCAGCAGCTTTATCCCGCGTACTCTAGCCAAAAACATTCAGTACTTC
size: once; V: TRBV5-1; J: TRBJ1-2; D: TRBD1; CDR3: CASSPETGIYSYTF; DNA: TGCGCCAGCAGCCCCGAGACAGGGATTTATAGCTACACCTTC
size: -; V: TRBV18; J: TRBJ2-1; D: TRBD2; CDR3: CASTTRGDRKPDPYNEQFF; DNA: TGTGCCAGCACAACACGGGGGGATAGGAAACCGGATCCCTACAATGAGCAGTTCTTC
size: -; V: TRBV28; J: TRBJ1-1; D: -; CDR3: CASSPLGGAGTEAFF; DNA: TGTGCCAGCAGCCCCCTCGGGGGGGCCGGTACTGAAGCTTTCTTT
size: once; V: TRBV19; J: TRBJ2-3; D: -; CDR3: CASSPSRSWTDTQYF; DNA: TGTGCCAGTAGTCCGAGTCGTAGCTGGACAGATACGCAGTATTTT
size: -; V: TRBV13; J: TRBJ2-7; D: -; CDR3: CASSLRRYMDDVEQYF; DNA: TGTGCCAGCAGCTTACGTCGGTACATGGACGATGTGGAGCAGTACTTC
size: once; V: TRBV27; J: TRBJ1-4; D: -; CDR3: CASRVAAATNEKLFF; DNA: TGTGCCAGCAGGGTGGCGGCTGCAACTAATGAAAAACTGTTTTTT
size: -; V: TRBV7-8; J: TRBJ1-5; D: -; CDR3: CASSRSGSNQPQHF; DNA: TGTGCCAGCAGCCGGTCGGGGAGCAATCAGCCCCAGCATTTT
size: -; V: TRBV10-2; J: TRBJ1-3; D: -; CDR3: CASSERVGVLAGNTIYF; DNA: TGCGCCAGCAGTGAGAGGGTCGGTGTACTGGCTGGAAACACCATATATTTT
size: -; V: TRBV11-2; J: TRBJ1-1; D: -; CDR3: CASSLDAGFGTEAFF; DNA: TGTGCCAGCAGCTTAGATGCAGGGTTTGGCACTGAAGCTTTCTTT
size: -; V: TRBV28; J: TRBJ1-2; D: -; CDR3: CASSKRAGDYGYTF; DNA: TGTGCCAGCAGCAAGAGGGCAGGTGACTATGGCTACACCTTC